This T cell receptor beta chain stems from a study of cytomegalovirus exposure and HLA in healthy donors. Per the germline V gene, CDR1 is SNHLY and CDR2 is FYNNEI. The CDR3 runs 12 residues. Here immunoSEQ multiplex PCR was the method, and the copy in TCRdb shows in-frame clones only, minus some. The table shows about 200,000 clones, with 70% to 90% occurring only once. In its sample, this clone was seen a few times. What it binds is not known. Study-wide points: TCR beta chains numbering 164 were designated cytomegalovirus-associated. In vitro testing confirmed a few CMV-associated chains as specific for CMV antigens.

Material for sequencing was PBMCs. The rearrangement uses TRBV2 and TRBJ1-1; 9 bases match TRBD1. The sequence derives from a woman under 30 in good health and CMV-seronegative. The CDR3 loop is CAGTGMNTEAFF. The DNA of the CDR3 is TGTGCTGGGACAGGGATGAACACTGAAGCTTTCTTT.